These T cell receptor beta chains were read from a single sample in a study of blood T cell repertoires in COVID-19. Generated by immunoSEQ multiplex PCR, the TCRdb table keeps only in-frame clones and is missing some. The sample contains about 70,000 clones, 88% of which appear only once. Sequencing was performed on peripheral blood. The receptors shown here come from a human donor in a cohort sampled during active COVID-19. CDR3s include the opening cysteine and the closing phenylalanine or tryptophan. D genes are given only for firm matches. Where a row states a size, it is once, few, many or the class of an expanded clone; other rows omit it.

v_gene	d_gene	abundance	j_gene	CDR3nt	CDR3aa
TRBV6-5	TRBD1	.	TRBJ1-1	TGTGCCAGCAGAGCCAGACAGGGCACTGAAGCTTTCTTT	CASRARQGTEAFF
TRBV25-1	.	.	TRBJ1-3	TGTGCCAGCAGTGAGCCCGCCGCCTACTCTGGAAACACCATATATTTT	CASSEPAAYSGNTIYF
TRBV9	TRBD2	.	TRBJ2-1	TGTGCCAGCAGCTCCAATCCTAGCGGGGTCTACAATGAGCAGTTCTTC	CASSSNPSGVYNEQFF
TRBV5-4	TRBD2	.	TRBJ2-3	TGTGCCAGCAGCTTGGTTCTAGCGGGAGTCCCAGATACGCAGTATTTT	CASSLVLAGVPDTQYF
TRBV3-1/TRBV3-2	.	.	TRBJ1-5	TGTGCCAGCAGCCAAGGCGGACAGAGGAATCAGCCCCAGCATTTT	CASSQGGQRNQPQHF
TRBV7-9	TRBD2	.	TRBJ2-3	TGTGCCAGCACAAGGACTAGAACCACAGATACGCAGTATTTT	CASTRTRTTDTQYF
TRBV28	TRBD1	.	TRBJ1-5	TGTGCCAGCAGGCCAGCCGCGACAGGGGTTTATAGCAATCAGCCCCAGCATTTT	CASRPAATGVYSNQPQHF
TRBV11-1	TRBD1	.	TRBJ2-3	TGTGCCAGCAGCCGGGACAGGCCCGCGGATACGCAGTATTTT	CASSRDRPADTQYF
TRBV7-2	.	.	TRBJ1-1	TGTGCCAGCAGCTTACGACAAAACACTGAAGCTTTCTTT	CASSLRQNTEAFF
TRBV7-2	TRBD1	.	TRBJ1-2	TGTGCCAGCAGCGGGGGACAGGGGGAATATGGCTACACCTTC	CASSGGQGEYGYTF
TRBV12-3/TRBV12-4	.	.	TRBJ1-1	TGTGCCAGCAGTTTGAAGGGGGACACTGAAGCTTTCTTT	CASSLKGDTEAFF
TRBV19	TRBD1	.	TRBJ1-2	TGTGCCAGTAGTAGCCGGGACAGAAACTATGGCTACACCTTC	CASSSRDRNYGYTF
TRBV12-2	.	.	TRBJ1-5	TGTGCAAGTCGCTTATGTGGAAGGGGGAGCAATCAGCCCCAGCATTTT	CASRLCGRGSNQPQHF
TRBV10-3	.	.	TRBJ2-5	TGTGCCATCAGTGATACGGGGTGGGAGACCCAGTACTTC	CAISDTGWETQYF
TRBV11-2	.	.	TRBJ2-5	TGTGCCAGCAGACCACTAGCCGGGCAAGAGACCCAGTACTTC	CASRPLAGQETQYF
TRBV30	.	.	TRBJ2-3	TGTGCCTGGAATAGGGGCCCTCTCCGGTCAGATACGCAGTATTTT	CAWNRGPLRSDTQYF
TRBV21-1	.	once	TRBJ2-7	TGTGCCAGCAGCGGGACTAGCGGGAGGCTTTTGGAGCAGTACTTC	CASSGTSGRLLEQYF
TRBV5-8	TRBD1	.	TRBJ1-2	TGTGCCAGCAGCTTGGGGGGACAGTATTACTATGGCTACACCTTC	CASSLGGQYYYGYTF
TRBV27	.	.	TRBJ1-2	TGTGCCAGCAGTTTATCGTGGAACGCGGGTGGCTACACCTTC	CASSLSWNAGGYTF
TRBV28	.	.	TRBJ1-5	TGTGCCAGCAGTACATCGACAGAAAATCAGCCCCAGCATTTT	CASSTSTENQPQHF
TRBV11-3	.	.	TRBJ1-1	TGTGCCAGCAGCTTAGGTCGGGGTATGAACACTGAAGCTTTCTTT	CASSLGRGMNTEAFF
TRBV5-1	.	.	TRBJ1-4	TGCGCCAGCAGCTTGGGAACAGCCGGTGAAAAACTGTTTTTT	CASSLGTAGEKLFF
TRBV12-3/TRBV12-4	TRBD1	.	TRBJ1-2	TGTGCCAGCAGGTTAGGGGGCGGCTATGGCTACACCTTC	CASRLGGGYGYTF
TRBV5-4	.	.	TRBJ2-2	TGTGCCAGCAGCGACAGGTTCCCCACCGGGGAGCTGTTTTTT	CASSDRFPTGELFF
TRBV7-2	TRBD1	.	TRBJ2-2	TGTGCCAGCAGCCCTACAACAGGGGCGGCCGGGGAGCTGTTTTTT	CASSPTTGAAGELFF
TRBV2	TRBD1	.	TRBJ2-3	TGTGCCAGAGGGGGGACAGGGGTGGGAGATACGCAGTATTTT	CARGGTGVGDTQYF
TRBV5-4	.	.	TRBJ2-7	TGTGCCAGCAGCTCGGGGACTGTCGGATGGGGCTACGAGCAGTACTTC	CASSSGTVGWGYEQYF